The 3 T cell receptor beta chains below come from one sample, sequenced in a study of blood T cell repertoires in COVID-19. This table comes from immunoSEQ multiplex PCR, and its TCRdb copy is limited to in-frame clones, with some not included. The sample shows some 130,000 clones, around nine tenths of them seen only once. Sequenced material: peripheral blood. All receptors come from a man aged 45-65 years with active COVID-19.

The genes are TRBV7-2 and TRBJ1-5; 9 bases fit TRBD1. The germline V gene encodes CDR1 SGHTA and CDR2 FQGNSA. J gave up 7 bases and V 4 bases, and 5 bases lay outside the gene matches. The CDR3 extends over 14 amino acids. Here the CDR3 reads CASSSQQGAQPQHF. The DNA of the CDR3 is TGTGCCAGCAGCTCCCAACAGGGGGCCCAGCCCCAGCATTTT.

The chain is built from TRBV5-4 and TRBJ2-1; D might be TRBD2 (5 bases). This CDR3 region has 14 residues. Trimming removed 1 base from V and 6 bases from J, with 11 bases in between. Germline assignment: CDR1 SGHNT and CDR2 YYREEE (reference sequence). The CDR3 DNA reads TGTGCCAGCAGCTTGTACGGGATTCTCAATGAGCAGTTCTTC. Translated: CASSLYGILNEQFF.

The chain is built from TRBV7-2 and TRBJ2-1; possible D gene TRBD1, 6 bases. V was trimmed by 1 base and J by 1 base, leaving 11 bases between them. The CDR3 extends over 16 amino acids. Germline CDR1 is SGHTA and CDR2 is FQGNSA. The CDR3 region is CASSLGTARSYNEQFF. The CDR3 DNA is TGTGCCAGCAGCTTAGGGACAGCCCGTTCCTACAATGAGCAGTTCTTC.